This T cell receptor beta chain was observed in a study of post-analysis software for immune sequencing data. Notes on the study in general: Samples prepared in the same batch strongly co-clustered by F measure. Multiple sclerosis was associated with a significant reduction in normalized Chao1 diversity relative to controls. There were roughly 5 TRBV segments more frequent in patients than controls, and TRBV5-6, TRBV5-1 and TRBV20-1 were among them.

The germline gives CDR1 SGHRS, CDR2 YFSETQ. The J segment lost 8 bases and the V segment lost 4 bases, leaving 9 bases of the junction unmatched. CDR3 length: 14 amino acids. TCR beta cDNA libraries had unique molecular identifiers. Out of 1 to 10 million T cells, about 520,000 cDNA molecules were generated. TCRdb fed the PCR reads into MiXCR, producing one record per CDR3 protein. Seen here are more than 500,000 distinct CDR3 sequences, 34% observed once, and the top ten hold around 5.9%. This clonotype was seen more than once but under ten times. Its antigen is not known. The TCR originated in a girl aged 2-17 years with multiple sclerosis. J is TRBJ1-2 and V is TRBV5-1, with 9 bases lining up with TRBD1. The specimen sequenced was blood. The DNA for the CDR3 is TGCGCCAGCAGCATTACATCCGGACAGGGGGGCTACACCTTC. Translated: CASSITSGQGGYTF.